The rows below give T cell receptor beta chains drawn from one sample of a study of shared clonotypes between healthy human individuals. Method: immunoSEQ multiplex PCR; TCRdb's copy keeps in-frame clones and lacks some. The profile shows over a million clones, about 74% of them singletons. The material sequenced was memory CD4+ T cells sorted from blood. The receptors derive from a man younger than 35 in good health. The CDR3 runs from the conserved cysteine through the conserved F or W. A D gene is named only where the DNA matches it firmly.

v_call	j_call	d_call	cdr3_length	cdr3_aa	cdr3_nt
TRBV19	TRBJ2-5	TRBD2	16	CASSRTSGGGGETQYF	TGTGCCAGTAGCCGGACTAGCGGGGGAGGAGGAGAGACCCAGTACTTC
TRBV30	TRBJ2-1	.	13	CAWSVQLANEQFF	TGTGCCTGGAGTGTACAACTGGCCAATGAGCAGTTCTTC
TRBV19	TRBJ2-7	.	14	CASSIKGTSYEQYF	TGTGCCAGTAGTATTAAGGGGACAAGCTACGAGCAGTACTTC
TRBV7-6	TRBJ1-1	.	14	CASAAKWQNTEAFF	TGTGCCAGCGCGGCCAAGTGGCAGAACACTGAAGCTTTCTTT
TRBV6-5	TRBJ1-1	.	13	CASISPGNTEAFF	TGTGCCAGCATTAGTCCTGGAAACACTGAAGCTTTCTTT
TRBV1	TRBJ2-3	.	15	CTSSQTGAGSDTQYF	TGCACCAGCAGCCAAACAGGGGCGGGATCGGATACGCAGTATTTT
TRBV11-2	TRBJ2-7	.	11	CASSPAYEQYF	TGTGCCAGCAGCCCCGCTTACGAGCAGTACTTC
TRBV5-4	TRBJ2-1	.	15	CASSPAGRSGNEQFF	TGTGCCAGCAGCCCGGCAGGGCGGTCGGGCAATGAGCAGTTCTTC
TRBV5-6	TRBJ1-5	TRBD1	16	CASSLGGTVSNQPQHF	TGTGCCAGCAGCTTAGGGGGGACAGTGAGCAATCAGCCCCAGCATTTT
TRBV19	TRBJ2-2	.	12	CASSIPSGELFF	TGTGCCAGTAGTATTCCTAGCGGGGAGCTGTTTTTT
TRBV5-1	TRBJ2-5	TRBD1	15	CASSRPGQGTETQYF	TGCGCCAGCAGCCGCCCTGGACAGGGTACCGAGACCCAGTACTTC
TRBV28	TRBJ2-7	.	13	CASRTAGSHEQYF	TGTGCCAGCAGGACCGCAGGGTCACACGAGCAGTACTTC
TRBV11-1	TRBJ1-1	.	15	CASSQRPPMNTEAFF	TGTGCCAGCAGCCAACGCCCTCCAATGAACACTGAAGCTTTCTTT